A single sample is the source of the 21 T cell receptor beta chains below, sequenced in a study of T cell responses to AZD1222 COVID-19 vaccine. Profiled with immunoSEQ multiplex PCR; TCRdb holds only in-frame clones, not every one. The sample includes 200,000 to 250,000 clones, less than 95% of them seen just once. The sample consisted of peripheral blood, taken 28 days after the second dose of the MenACWY control vaccine. All receptors derive from an adult who received the MenACWY meningococcal vaccine as a control.

The chain links TRBV19 to TRBJ2-1, with a possible D match to TRBD1 (6 bases). The CDR3 length is 16 residues. The germline CDR1 and CDR2 sequences are LNHDA and SQIVND (reference sequence). Trimming stripped 3 bases from V and 2 bases from J, with 14 bases between. The CDR3, as DNA: TGTGCCAGTAGTATGGCCCACAGGGACACCTACAATGAGCAGTTCTTC. This gives the protein CASSMAHRDTYNEQFF. The full variable domain, in which reference TRBV19 and TRBJ2-1 provide the parts outside the CDR3, is DGGITQSPKYLFRKEGQNVTLSCEQNLNHDAMYWYRQDPGQGLRLIYYSQIVNDFQKGDIAEGYSVSREKKESFPLTVTSAQKNPTAFYLCASSMAHRDTYNEQFFGPGTRLTVL.

J is TRBJ1-3 and V is TRBV9; maybe TRBD1 (5 bases). V lost 1 base and J lost 2, with 19 bases in between. CDR3 size: 18 residues. Per the germline V gene, CDR1 is SGDLS and CDR2 is YYNGEE. CDR3 coding DNA: TGTGCCAGCAGCGTAATTAGCACAGAGGGACTGGCTGGAAACACCATATATTTT. It codes for CASSVISTEGLAGNTIYF.

The gene calls are TRBV5-1 and TRBJ2-7, with 10 nucleotides matching TRBD2. Germline V gene lookup returns CDR1 SGHRS and CDR2 YFSETQ. This CDR3 has 16 amino acids. The trim removed 0 bases at V and 0 bases at J, leaving 3 bases unmatched. This CDR3 is CASSLVLAGSSYEQYF. The CDR3, as DNA: TGCGCCAGCAGCTTGGTACTAGCGGGAAGCTCCTACGAGCAGTACTTC.

V usage is TRBV24-1 and J usage is TRBJ1-5, with D possibly matching TRBD1 (5 bases). The V end was cut by 5 bases, the J end by 7 bases, with 11 bases between. Germline values: CDR1 KGHDR, CDR2 SFDVKD. The CDR3 covers 13 residues. The CDR3 is CATSAREGQPQHF. For the CDR3, the DNA is TGTGCCACCAGTGCCAGGGAGGGCCAGCCCCAGCATTTT.

The J gene is TRBJ2-7, the V gene TRBV7-9, with 10 nucleotides matching TRBD1. The V segment lost 5 bases and the J segment 2 bases; nucleotides outside the gene matches: 3. Germline CDR1 is SEHNR and CDR2 is FQNEAQ (reference sequence). CDR3 size: 14 residues. CDR3: CASSPGTGAYEQYF. For the CDR3, the DNA is TGTGCCAGCAGCCCCGGGACAGGGGCCTACGAGCAGTACTTC.

The chain carries TRBV29-1 and TRBJ1-2; the D gene is possibly TRBD1 (6 bases). CDR3 length equals 13 residues. Germline lookup yields CDR1 SQVTM and CDR2 ANQGSEA. The ends were cut back, 7 bases at V and 2 bases at J, with 14 bases in the middle. This CDR3 is CSDGITGNYGYTF. CDR3 coding DNA: TGCAGCGACGGGATTACAGGGAACTATGGCTACACCTTC.

This chain's CDR3 is CASSLGGTSTYEQYF. Written as DNA, the CDR3 is TGTGCCAGCAGTCTCGGGGGGACCTCAACCTACGAGCAGTACTTC. The chain employs TRBV28 and TRBJ2-7, with 7 bases identical to TRBD2. The CDR3 totals 15 residues. Germline V gene data show CDR1 as MDHEN and CDR2 as SYDVKM. With V trimmed by 5 bases and J by 2 bases, 9 bases remained unmatched.

The chain employs TRBV27 and TRBJ2-5; 9 positions match TRBD2. Germline V gives CDR1 MNHEY, CDR2 SMNVEV (reference sequence). CDR3 length: 14 residues. The J segment lost 4 bases and the V segment lost 4 bases, leaving 4 bases of the junction unmatched. CDR3 coding DNA: TGTGCCAGCAGTTCAGCGGGGGGACCAGAGACCCAGTACTTC. Translated, it gives CASSSAGGPETQYF.

The rearrangement uses TRBV28 and TRBJ2-1, with D unresolved. The V end was cut by 5 bases, the J end by 3 bases, with 17 bases between. Looked up from germline, CDR1 is MDHEN and CDR2 is SYDVKM. The CDR3 consists of 16 residues. Here the CDR3 DNA reads TGTGCCAGCAGTCCCCCCATAGAAGGTCGCTACAATGAGCAGTTCTTC. As protein: CASSPPIEGRYNEQFF.

The rearrangement links TRBV5-8 to TRBJ1-3; D remains unclear. Per the germline V gene, CDR1 is SGHTS and CDR2 is YDEGEE. V lost 4 bases, J lost 8 bases, and 19 bases lay in between. This CDR3 has 15 amino acids. CDR3 region: CASSRGSRTSHTIYF. CDR3 coding DNA: TGTGCCAGCAGCCGGGGATCGAGGACGAGTCACACCATATATTTT.

The V call is TRBV6-5, the J call TRBJ2-7; 10 positions match TRBD2. The germline V gene encodes CDR1 MNHEY and CDR2 SVGAGI. Trimming took 8 bases from V and 6 from J; bases not matched to a gene: 10. This CDR3 has 14 amino acids. Here the CDR3 reads CASGRGTSVPEQYF. The CDR3 DNA reads as TGTGCCAGCGGGCGGGGGACTAGCGTCCCCGAGCAGTACTTC.

This chain uses TRBV6-2 or TRBV6-3 with TRBJ1-5, with D uncertain. The CDR3 runs 12 residues. Germline CDR1 reads MNHEY; CDR2 reads SVGEGT. Trimming left V 5 bases short and J 7 bases short, with 9 bases between. As DNA, the CDR3 is TGTGCCAGCAGTAAAGAACGGCAGCCCCAGCATTTT. Its protein is CASSKERQPQHF.

The chain employs TRBV5-1 and TRBJ2-1; the match to TRBD1 covers 9 bases. The CDR3 consists of 16 residues. Looked up from germline, CDR1 is SGHRS and CDR2 is YFSETQ. Trimming removed 0 bases from V and 6 bases from J; junction bases left unmatched: 7. CDR3 sequence reads: CASSLAQGAVGNEQFF. CDR3 sequence (DNA): TGCGCCAGCAGCTTGGCACAGGGGGCGGTGGGCAATGAGCAGTTCTTC.

The chain links TRBV2 to TRBJ1-3; 7 bases are a match to TRBD1. The V segment lost 4 bases and the J segment 4 bases; nucleotides outside the gene matches: 7. This CDR3 comprises 15 residues. Germline V gene data show CDR1 as SNHLY and CDR2 as FYNNEI. This CDR3 is CASSVGGQQGNTIYF. The CDR3 DNA follows: TGTGCCAGCAGTGTGGGGGGACAGCAGGGAAACACCATATATTTT.

The chain combines TRBV28 with TRBJ2-5; TRBD1 agrees at 7 bases. The CDR3 totals 14 residues. V was clipped by 5 bases and J by 5 bases; unmatched bases: 8. Germline V gene data show CDR1 as MDHEN and CDR2 as SYDVKM. The CDR3, as DNA: TGTGCCAGCAGTCCACGCGGACAGGCTGAGACCCAGTACTTC. Protein: CASSPRGQAETQYF.

The chain combines TRBV19 with TRBJ2-3; D tentatively fits TRBD1 or TRBD2 (5 bases each). Germline CDR1 reads LNHDA; CDR2 reads SQIVND (reference sequence). The V end was cut by 9 bases, the J end by 0 bases, with 19 bases between. The CDR3 runs 16 residues. CDR3 protein: CASSPSRGASTDTQYF. CDR3 sequence (DNA): TGTGCCAGCAGTCCCAGCAGAGGGGCCAGCACAGATACGCAGTATTTT.

This clone was observed once. As DNA, the CDR3 is TGTGCCAGCAGTCCCCTCCCCTCCATGAACACTGAAGCTTTCTTT. It encodes CASSPLPSMNTEAFF. This chain connects TRBV27 to TRBJ1-1; no clear D gene. The V end lost 5 bases, the J end lost 0 bases, and 13 bases lay between the germline ends. The CDR3 is 15 amino acids. The V gene's germline CDR1 is MNHEY and CDR2 SMNVEV (reference sequence).

The chain links TRBV30 to TRBJ2-7; no definite D call. V lost 1 base and J lost 1, with 5 bases in between. This CDR3 has 12 residues. Germline V CDR1 and CDR2: GTSNPN, SVGIG (reference sequence). CDR3: CAWSEGSYEQYF. The DNA for the CDR3 is TGTGCCTGGAGTGAGGGTTCCTACGAGCAGTACTTC.

This clone occurred once. CDR3 loop: CASSLRDRGYNEQFF. The CDR3 nucleotides read TGTGCCAGCAGTTTAAGGGACAGGGGCTACAATGAGCAGTTCTTC. The rearrangement links TRBV28 to TRBJ2-1; 10 bases agree with TRBD1. CDR3 length: 15 residues. Trimming at V came to 2 bases and at J to 3 bases, leaving 1 base not matched to a gene. CDR1 is MDHEN and CDR2 is SYDVKM in the germline V gene.

Points on this clone: Other nucleotide sequences from this sample produce the same CDR3. V usage is TRBV5-1 and J usage is TRBJ2-3; no reliable D call. In germline, CDR1 is SGHRS, CDR2 YFSETQ. The CDR3 covers 13 residues. V gave up 0 bases and J gave up 1 base, with 3 bases separating them. As DNA, the CDR3 is TGCGCCAGCAGCTTGGGTGGCACAGATACGCAGTATTTT. This encodes CASSLGGTDTQYF.

DNA for the CDR3: TGTGCCAGCAGCTGGGACGACTCCTACGAGCAGTACTTC. Amino acid sequence: CASSWDDSYEQYF. This chain links TRBV12-3 or TRBV12-4 with TRBJ2-7; D tentatively fits TRBD1 or TRBD2 (5 bases each). CDR3 length: 13 amino acids. Trimming left V 6 bases short and J 0 bases short, with 9 bases between.